This TCR beta chain was recorded in a study of siplizumab effects on memory and regulatory T cells. Whole-study findings and limits: The suppressive capacity of proliferating Tregs from siplizumab cultures remained unconfirmed. Assignment of a naive or memory phenotype failed for roughly 80-97% of the proliferating CD4+ or CD8+ clones. The naive T cell population seemed more diverse than memory cells and seemed a major contributor to the alloresponse.

Assays captured 10^5 or so TCR templates per sample. Sequencing used immunoSEQ multiplex PCR; TCRdb keeps in-frame clones, though not all of them. This sample has some 120,000 clones, with roughly 94% found just once. Germline V gene sequence: CDR1 SGHRS, CDR2 YFSETQ. This CDR3 region has 14 residues. Trimming cost V 0 bases and J 0 bases, with 4 bases left between them. To note about this clone: Antigen specificity is unknown. Different DNA sequences within this sample yield the same CDR3.

The sequence came from a human donor in good health. This chain links TRBV5-1 with TRBJ1-3; D gene uncertain. Sequenced: non-Treg CD4+ T cells sorted from blood. This CDR3 is CASSLGDSGNTIYF. The CDR3 bases are TGCGCCAGCAGCTTGGGGGACTCTGGAAACACCATATATTTT.